Listed here are 21 T cell receptor beta chains from one sample, sequenced in a study of T-cell reconstitution after alpha-beta-depleted transplantation in children (TCRdb year 2016). Library preparation employed PCR. Sequencing took place on an Illumina HiSeq 2500. TCR libraries were prepared with molecular barcoding, using unique molecular identifiers to normalize TCRbeta repertoire quantification. TCRdb trimmed the raw reads at Q25, called clones with MiXCR and kept productive beta chains. Every CDR3 protein is listed once, alongside the most common genes and DNA of its rows. A total of about 540,000 distinct CDR3 sequences appear in this sample, around 16% of them only once. The ten largest clonotypes hold 3.3% of the sample. The sequencing used PBMCs from the stem cell graft donor, collected from the stem cell graft. The receptors originated from a human donor who donated a stem cell graft to a child with acute lymphoblastic leukemia.

This clonotype was observed a handful of times. This chain links TRBV7-9 with TRBJ2-7, with TRBD1 matching 9 bases. Germline CDR1 reads SEHNR; CDR2 reads FQNEAQ (reference sequence). Germline trimming cut 2 bases from V and 3 bases from J; bases unmatched to any gene: 8. This CDR3 spans 16 amino acids. Here the CDR3 DNA reads TGTGCCAGCAGCTTAAATTCACCGGGACAGGGCTACGAGCAGTACTTC. Translating gives CASSLNSPGQGYEQYF.

The rearrangement uses TRBV20-1 and TRBJ2-7; 9 bases match TRBD2. Germline CDR1 DFQATT, CDR2 SNEGSKA (reference sequence). V dropped 0 bases and J dropped 3; count of bases not matched to a gene: 9. CDR3 length: 16 residues. The CDR3 spells CSARDPGSGGFYEQYF. The DNA for the CDR3 is TGCAGTGCTAGAGATCCTGGTAGCGGGGGATTCTACGAGCAGTACTTC.

This clonotype turned up a few times. The chain has TRBV25-1 and TRBJ1-6, with 12 bases fitting TRBD1. V was clipped by 8 bases and J by 10 bases; unmatched bases: 6. Germline values: CDR1 MGHDK, CDR2 SYGVNS. The CDR3 sequence is 14 residues long. CDR3 nucleotide sequence: TGTGCCAGCGGGGACAGGGGGCGCGGATCACCCCTCCACTTT. This sequence encodes CASGDRGRGSPLHF.

The J gene is TRBJ2-7, the V gene TRBV12-3 or TRBV12-4; a possible D gene is TRBD2 (5 bases). Trimming removed 3 bases at V and 3 bases at J, with 15 bases between. The CDR3 covers 15 residues. CDR3 bases: TGTGCCAGCAGTTTTCTCAGGAGGCGCGTCTACGAGCAGTACTTC. It encodes CASSFLRRRVYEQYF.

CDR3 residues: CASAVTGGSYNEQFF. CDR3 nucleotides: TGTGCCTCTGCCGTTACGGGAGGCTCCTACAATGAGCAGTTCTTC. The J gene is TRBJ2-1, the V gene TRBV2, with TRBD2 identical over 7 bases. Per germline, CDR1 SNHLY and CDR2 FYNNEI. The CDR3 has 15 residues. V lost 11 bases, J lost 0 bases, and 10 bases stayed unmatched.

This clonotype was counted only a few times. This sequence joins TRBV19 and TRBJ1-5; D is unresolved. With 7 bases removed from V and 0 bases from J, the gap between germline ends came to 16 bases. CDR1 and CDR2 from the germline V gene are LNHDA and SQIVND (reference sequence). There are 16 residues in the CDR3. CDR3: CASILRGDYSNQPQHF. In nucleotides, the CDR3 is TGTGCCAGTATTCTCCGCGGGGATTATAGCAATCAGCCCCAGCATTTT.

This clonotype was found a few times. CDR3: CASSYPRTVTDTQYF. The DNA of the CDR3 is TGTGCCAGCAGTTACCCACGGACGGTCACAGATACGCAGTATTTT. The chain joins TRBV6-2 or TRBV6-3 to TRBJ2-3, with unresolved D. This CDR3 contains 15 residues. Deletions cut 2 bases from V and 2 bases from J, with 11 bases between. Germline V lookup: CDR1 MNHEY, CDR2 SVGEGT.

A few counts support this clonotype. The chain links TRBV11-2 to TRBJ2-2; 7 bases agree with TRBD2. Per the germline V gene, CDR1 is SGHAT and CDR2 is FQNNGV. This CDR3 has 16 amino acids. The junction had 9 bases not matched to a gene; V was cut back by 1 base and J by 7 bases. CDR3 in amino acids: CASSLAFGRRDGELFF. The CDR3 coding sequence is TGTGCCAGCAGCTTAGCGTTCGGGAGGAGAGACGGGGAGCTGTTTTTT.

This chain connects TRBV7-9 to TRBJ1-4; 7 positions agree with TRBD1. From germline, CDR1 is SEHNR and CDR2 FQNEAQ (reference sequence). Germline trimming cut 5 bases from V and 7 bases from J; bases unmatched to any gene: 13. The CDR3 is 16 amino acids. CDR3 in amino acids: CASSRLTGPSGEKLFF. CDR3 sequence (DNA): TGTGCCAGCAGCCGATTGACAGGGCCATCGGGTGAAAAACTGTTTTTT.

This clonotype was counted a few times. The chain links TRBV6-5 to TRBJ2-7; the D gene could be TRBD1 or TRBD2 (5 bases each). Germline V gives CDR1 MNHEY, CDR2 SVGAGI. The length of the CDR3 is 14 residues. The V end lost 0 bases, the J end lost 4 bases, and 10 bases lay between the germline ends. CDR3: CASSYSSGTYEQYF. The CDR3 nucleotides read TGTGCCAGCAGTTACTCCTCAGGGACGTACGAGCAGTACTTC.

The V and J genes are TRBV7-9 and TRBJ1-1, with D possibly matching TRBD1 (6 bases). The CDR3 is 14 amino acids. Germline V gene lookup returns CDR1 SEHNR and CDR2 FQNEAQ (reference sequence). V was shortened by 5 bases and J by 4 bases, with 14 bases between the two germline ends. This CDR3 is CASSLLQGSTEAFF. CDR3 bases: TGTGCCAGCAGCCTTCTACAGGGTAGCACTGAAGCTTTCTTT.

DNA of the CDR3: TGCGCCAGCAGCCTCGGGACTAGCGGGAGGGTAGGGCAGTTCTTC. This sequence encodes CASSLGTSGRVGQFF. V and J are TRBV4-1 and TRBJ2-1, with TRBD2 matching 16 bases. Trimming at V came to 4 bases and at J to 12 bases, leaving 6 bases not matched to a gene. The CDR3 sequence is 15 residues long. Per germline, CDR1 MGHRA and CDR2 YSYEKL.

The chain combines TRBV5-1 with TRBJ2-7; D remains unclear. This CDR3 is built from 18 residues. Trimming shortened V by 2 bases and J by 1 base, and 22 bases separated the two germline ends. Germline assignment: CDR1 SGHRS and CDR2 YFSETQ. The CDR3 protein is CASSFPASSAAASYEQYF. The CDR3 DNA reads TGCGCCAGCAGCTTCCCCGCTTCCTCGGCAGCAGCTTCCTACGAGCAGTACTTC.

This chain connects TRBV6-5 to TRBJ2-1; D uncertain. CDR3 length equals 13 residues. V was cut by 0 bases and J by 4 bases, with 4 bases left in between. Germline V gene sequence: CDR1 MNHEY, CDR2 SVGAGI. CDR3 in amino acids: CASSYSRYNEQFF. DNA of the CDR3: TGTGCCAGCAGTTACTCCCGGTACAATGAGCAGTTCTTC.

This clonotype was detected ten times or more. The genes are TRBV5-1 and TRBJ2-4; 8 bases line up with TRBD1. J lost 9 bases, V lost 4 bases, and 6 bases had no gene match. The germline gives CDR1 SGHRS, CDR2 YFSETQ. This CDR3 region has 13 residues. The CDR3 reads CASSEPGGGIQYF. The CDR3 bases are TGCGCCAGCAGCGAACCAGGGGGCGGCATTCAGTACTTC.

The chain carries TRBV20-1 and TRBJ2-7; no clear D gene. The CDR3 runs 14 residues. V was trimmed by 3 bases and J by 6 bases, leaving 18 bases between them. In germline, CDR1 is DFQATT, CDR2 SNEGSKA (reference sequence). The CDR3 here is CSASSEPPAREQYF. The CDR3 DNA follows: TGCAGTGCTAGTTCCGAACCTCCTGCTCGCGAGCAGTACTTC.

A few counts support this clonotype. The chain links TRBV30 to TRBJ1-1; 7 nucleotides align to TRBD1. The V and J ends lost 4 bases and 1 base, in that order; junction bases with no gene match: 9. The CDR3 extends over 15 amino acids. Germline assignment: CDR1 GTSNPN and CDR2 SVGIG (reference sequence). The CDR3 loop is CAWTIKGAGNTEAFF. Here the CDR3 DNA reads TGTGCCTGGACTATAAAGGGGGCAGGGAACACTGAAGCTTTCTTT.

The J gene is TRBJ2-3, the V gene TRBV5-1, with D unclear. V lost 0 bases, J lost 4 bases, and 12 bases lay in between. Germline CDR1 and CDR2: SGHRS and YFSETQ. CDR3 size: 15 residues. For the CDR3, the DNA is TGCGCCAGCAGCTTGGGGAGAGCTTTCGCAGATACGCAGTATTTT. Translation gives CASSLGRAFADTQYF. The whole variable domain, remainder taken from reference TRBV5-1 and TRBJ2-3, is KAGVTQTPRYLIKTRGQQVTLSCSPISGHRSVSWYQQTPGQGLQFLFEYFSETQRNKGNFPGRFSGRQFSNSRSEMNVSTLELGDSALYLCASSLGRAFADTQYFGPGTRLTVL.

V usage is TRBV5-1 and J usage is TRBJ2-1, with D possibly TRBD2 on 5 matching bases. The V and J ends lost 4 bases and 0 bases respectively, with 17 bases between them. In germline, CDR1 is SGHRS, CDR2 YFSETQ. The CDR3 sequence is 17 residues long. This CDR3 is CASSLLPADFSYNEQFF. For the CDR3, the DNA is TGCGCCAGCAGCCTCCTACCAGCGGATTTCTCCTACAATGAGCAGTTCTTC.

This clonotype was observed many times. V is TRBV29-1 and J is TRBJ2-4; 8 nucleotides agree with TRBD1. The germline CDR1 and CDR2 sequences are SQVTM and ANQGSEA. CDR3 size: 12 residues. The J segment lost 7 bases and the V segment lost 1 base, leaving 0 bases of the junction unmatched. CDR3 nucleotide sequence: TGCAGCGTTGAAGGGACAGGGAACATTCAGTACTTC. Its translation: CSVEGTGNIQYF.

This clonotype was counted many times. The chain combines TRBV5-1 with TRBJ2-5; perhaps TRBD2 as D (5 bases). Trimming removed 0 bases from V and 1 base from J, with 7 bases in between. The CDR3 totals 14 residues. The V gene's germline CDR1 is SGHRS and CDR2 YFSETQ. The CDR3, as DNA: TGCGCCAGCAGCTTGGTGGGAGTCCAAGAGACCCAGTACTTC. It specifies CASSLVGVQETQYF.